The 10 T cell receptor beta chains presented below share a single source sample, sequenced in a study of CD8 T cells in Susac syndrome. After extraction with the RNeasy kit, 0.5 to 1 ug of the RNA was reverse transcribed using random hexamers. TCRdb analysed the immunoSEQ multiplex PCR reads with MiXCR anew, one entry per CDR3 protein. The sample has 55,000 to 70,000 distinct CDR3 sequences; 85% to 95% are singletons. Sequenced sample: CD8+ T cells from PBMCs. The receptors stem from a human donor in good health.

The CDR3 spells CSVGDRGRFNEAFF. Written as DNA, the CDR3 is TGCAGCGTTGGCGATAGGGGCAGGTTTAATGAAGCTTTCTTT. The chain has TRBV29-1 and TRBJ1-1; D might be TRBD1 (5 bases). CDR3 length: 14 amino acids. Germline CDR1 is SQVTM and CDR2 is ANQGSEA. Trimming left V 4 bases short and J 7 bases short, with 19 bases between.

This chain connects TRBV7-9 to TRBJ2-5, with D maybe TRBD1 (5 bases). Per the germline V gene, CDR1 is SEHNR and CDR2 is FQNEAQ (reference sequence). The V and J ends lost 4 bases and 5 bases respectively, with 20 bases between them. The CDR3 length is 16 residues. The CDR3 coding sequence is TGTGCCAGCAGCTCAGATAGGGGCCCGTCCTGGGAGACCCAGTACTTC. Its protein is CASSSDRGPSWETQYF.

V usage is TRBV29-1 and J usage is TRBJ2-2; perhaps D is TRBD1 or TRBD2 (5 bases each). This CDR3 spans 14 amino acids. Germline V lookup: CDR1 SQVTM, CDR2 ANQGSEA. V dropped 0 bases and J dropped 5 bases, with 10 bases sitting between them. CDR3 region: CSVEDQWGTGELFF. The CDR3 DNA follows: TGCAGCGTTGAAGATCAGTGGGGGACCGGGGAGCTGTTTTTT.

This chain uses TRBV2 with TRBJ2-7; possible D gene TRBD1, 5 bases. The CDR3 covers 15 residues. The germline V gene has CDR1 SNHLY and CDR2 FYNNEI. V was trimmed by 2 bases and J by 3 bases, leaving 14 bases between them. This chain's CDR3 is CASSEIRGPDYEQYF. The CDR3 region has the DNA TGTGCCAGCAGTGAAATAAGGGGTCCTGACTACGAGCAGTACTTC. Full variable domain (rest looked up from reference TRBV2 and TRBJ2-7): EPEVTQTPSHQVTQMGQEVILRCVPISNHLYFYWYRQILGQKVEFLVSFYNNEISEKSEIFDDQFSVERPDGSNFTLKIRSTKLEDSAMYFCASSEIRGPDYEQYFGPGTRLTVT.

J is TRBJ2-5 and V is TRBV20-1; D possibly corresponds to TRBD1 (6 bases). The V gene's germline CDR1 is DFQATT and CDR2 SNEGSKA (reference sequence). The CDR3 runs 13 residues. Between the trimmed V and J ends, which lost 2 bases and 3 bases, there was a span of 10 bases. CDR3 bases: TGCAGTGCTAGAAATTGGACAGAAGAGACCCAGTACTTC. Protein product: CSARNWTEETQYF.

As DNA, the CDR3 is TGTGCCAGCAGCTTAATGGGCGGCACAGATACGCAGTATTTT. Translating it yields CASSLMGGTDTQYF. The V and J genes are TRBV7-3 and TRBJ2-3; D not resolved. The CDR3 sequence is 14 residues long. Germline-derived CDR1 and CDR2 are SGHTA and FQGTGA. Trimming shortened V by 1 base and J by 1 base, and 6 bases separated the two germline ends. The whole variable domain, filled in from reference TRBV7-3 and TRBJ2-3, reads GAGVSQTPSNKVTEKGKYVELRCDPISGHTALYWYRQSLGQGPEFLIYFQGTGAADDSGLPNDRFFAVRPEGSVSTLKIQRTERGDSAVYLCASSLMGGTDTQYFGPGTRLTVL.

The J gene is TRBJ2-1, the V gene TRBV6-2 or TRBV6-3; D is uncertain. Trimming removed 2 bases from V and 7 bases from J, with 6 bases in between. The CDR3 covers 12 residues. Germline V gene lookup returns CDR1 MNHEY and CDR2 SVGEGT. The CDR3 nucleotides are TGTGCCAGCAGTTACGATCCGAATGAGCAGTTCTTC. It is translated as CASSYDPNEQFF.

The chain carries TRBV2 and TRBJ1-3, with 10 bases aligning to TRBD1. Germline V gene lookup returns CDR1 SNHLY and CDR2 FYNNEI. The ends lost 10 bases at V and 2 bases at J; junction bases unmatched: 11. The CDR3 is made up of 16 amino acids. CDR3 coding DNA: TGTGCCACCTTAGGGGGGACAGGGGTCCCTGGAAACACCATATATTTT. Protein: CATLGGTGVPGNTIYF.

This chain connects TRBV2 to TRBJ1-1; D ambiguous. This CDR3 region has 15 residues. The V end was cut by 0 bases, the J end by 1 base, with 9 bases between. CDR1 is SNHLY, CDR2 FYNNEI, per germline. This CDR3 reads CASSEAHRTNTEAFF. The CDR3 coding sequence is TGTGCCAGCAGTGAAGCTCACAGAACGAACACTGAAGCTTTCTTT.

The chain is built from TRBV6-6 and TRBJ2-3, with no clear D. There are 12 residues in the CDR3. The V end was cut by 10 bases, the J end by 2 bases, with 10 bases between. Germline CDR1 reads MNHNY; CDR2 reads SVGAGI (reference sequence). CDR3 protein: CATREVTDTQYF. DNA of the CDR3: TGTGCCACGCGCGAGGTCACAGATACGCAGTATTTT.